Listed here are 20 T cell receptor beta chains from one sample, sequenced in a study of blood T cell repertoires in COVID-19. Method: immunoSEQ multiplex PCR; TCRdb's copy keeps in-frame clones and lacks some. The table records around 310,000 clones, about 93% of them present only once. Source material: peripheral blood. The source is a woman in her thirties with COVID-19, enrolled during active disease.

Worth noting for this clone: Other DNA sequences in this sample translate to the same CDR3. The chain couples TRBV7-3 to TRBJ2-5; 10 nucleotides line up with TRBD1. V lost 2 bases to trimming and J lost 2 bases; unmatched junction nucleotides: 2. CDR3 length: 15 residues. In germline, CDR1 is SGHTA, CDR2 FQGTGA. The CDR3 reads CASSLGQGGQETQYF. CDR3 sequence (DNA): TGTGCCAGCAGCTTAGGACAGGGGGGACAAGAGACCCAGTACTTC.

The chain joins TRBV9 to TRBJ2-7, with 10 bases that match TRBD2. From germline, CDR1 is SGDLS and CDR2 YYNGEE. After removal of 4 bases from V and 7 bases from J, the junction contained 14 bases not matched to a gene. This CDR3 has 16 amino acids. The CDR3 DNA reads as TGTGCCAGCAGCCCCCGGTTGTCAGCGGGAGGGAGGGAGCAGTACTTC. Translating it yields CASSPRLSAGGREQYF.

The chain combines TRBV5-1 with TRBJ2-3; the D gene is possibly TRBD2 (6 bases). CDR3 size: 18 residues. V lost 0 bases to trimming and J lost 0 bases, with 17 bases between them. Germline V lookup: CDR1 SGHRS, CDR2 YFSETQ. The CDR3 nucleotides read TGCGCCAGCAGCTTGGGAGTCGGGGGTGGCCCTAGCACAGATACGCAGTATTTT. Its protein is CASSLGVGGGPSTDTQYF.

The V and J genes are TRBV7-9 and TRBJ1-1; possibly TRBD1 for D (5 bases). CDR1 SEHNR and CDR2 FQNEAQ come from the germline V gene (reference sequence). The CDR3 runs to 8 residues. The CDR3: CGGDSAFF. DNA of the CDR3: TGTGGGGGGGATTCGGCTTTCTTT. Full variable domain (rest looked up from reference TRBV7-9 and TRBJ1-1): DTGVSQNPRHKITKRGQNVTFRCDPISEHNRLYWYRQTLGQGPEFLTYFQNEAQLEKSRLLSDRFSAERPKGSFSTLEIQRTEQGDSAMYLCGGDSAFFGQGTRLTVV.

This rearrangement joins TRBV20-1 to TRBJ1-3, with a weak D call TRBD1 (6 bases). Germline loops: CDR1 DFQATT, CDR2 SNEGSKA (reference sequence). The CDR3 totals 16 residues. V was shortened by 3 bases and J by 4 bases, with 19 bases between the two germline ends. CDR3 in amino acids: CSASVSGAIDGNTIYF. The CDR3 nucleotides are TGCAGTGCTAGTGTGTCAGGGGCAATTGACGGAAACACCATATATTTT.

V and J are TRBV18 and TRBJ1-3; D remains unclear. The CDR3 runs 16 residues. V lost 5 bases to trimming and J lost 0 bases, with 14 bases between them. Per germline, CDR1 KGHSH and CDR2 LQKENI. CDR3 protein: CASSAGLMSSGNTIYF. The CDR3 DNA sequence: TGTGCCAGCTCAGCCGGACTAATGAGCTCTGGAAACACCATATATTTT. The whole variable domain, remainder taken from reference TRBV18 and TRBJ1-3, is NAGVMQNPRHLVRRRGQEARLRCSPMKGHSHVYWYRQLPEEGLKFMVYLQKENIIDESGMPKERFSAEFPKEGPSILRIQQVVRGDSAAYFCASSAGLMSSGNTIYFGEGSWLTVV.

V gene TRBV28 combines with J gene TRBJ2-2; maybe TRBD2 (5 bases). Germline loops: CDR1 MDHEN, CDR2 SYDVKM. The CDR3 runs 15 residues. The V and J ends lost 8 bases and 1 base respectively, with 14 bases between them. This CDR3 reads CASAESAGNTGELFF. In DNA, the CDR3 is TGTGCCAGCGCAGAGTCGGCGGGGAACACCGGGGAGCTGTTTTTT.

The rearrangement links TRBV6-5 to TRBJ2-1, with TRBD1 as a possible D gene (6 bases). The CDR3 consists of 16 residues. The V end was cut by 1 base, the J end by 8 bases, with 18 bases between. Germline V gives CDR1 MNHEY, CDR2 SVGAGI. In DNA form, the CDR3 reads TGTGCCAGCAGTTACTTGGGGCAGGGGATCGGACATGAGCAGTTCTTC. It encodes CASSYLGQGIGHEQFF.

This chain connects TRBV28 to TRBJ1-4; D possibly corresponds to TRBD1 (6 bases). CDR1 and CDR2 (germline): MDHEN, SYDVKM. V lost 0 bases to trimming and J lost 3 bases, with 8 bases between them. This CDR3 region has 15 residues. The CDR3 loop reads CASSLWDSSNEKLFF. The CDR3 DNA sequence: TGTGCCAGCAGTTTATGGGACAGCTCTAATGAAAAACTGTTTTTT.

The chain couples TRBV19 to TRBJ1-5; D is ambiguous. Between the trimmed V and J ends, which lost 1 base and 6 bases, there was a span of 13 bases. The CDR3 contains 15 residues. Looked up from germline, CDR1 is LNHDA and CDR2 is SQIVND (reference sequence). CDR3 nucleotides: TGTGCCAGTAGTATAGGTCGGGTGATCGGTCAGCCCCAGCATTTT. Translating it yields CASSIGRVIGQPQHF.

The CDR3 protein is CASSYLTSGLPSGQYF. For the CDR3, the DNA is TGTGCCAGCAGTTACCTGACTTCGGGACTCCCCTCGGGCCAGTACTTC. The rearrangement links TRBV6-6 to TRBJ2-5; D may be TRBD2 (6 bases). The CDR3 totals 16 residues. V was shortened by 2 bases and J by 10 bases, with 23 bases between the two germline ends. Per germline, CDR1 MNHNY and CDR2 SVGAGI (reference sequence).

This sequence joins TRBV18 and TRBJ1-3; D is possibly TRBD1 (5 bases). Germline CDR1 is KGHSH and CDR2 is LQKENI. The CDR3 totals 17 residues. Between the trimmed V and J ends, which lost 6 bases and 0 bases, there was a span of 18 bases. Written as DNA, the CDR3 is TGTGCCAGCTCCCAGGGCAGCCAACAGAACTCTGGAAACACCATATATTTT. Its protein product is CASSQGSQQNSGNTIYF. Filled out from reference TRBV18 and TRBJ1-3, the complete variable domain reads NAGVMQNPRHLVRRRGQEARLRCSPMKGHSHVYWYRQLPEEGLKFMVYLQKENIIDESGMPKERFSAEFPKEGPSILRIQQVVRGDSAAYFCASSQGSQQNSGNTIYFGEGSWLTVV.

This rearrangement joins TRBV12-3 or TRBV12-4 to TRBJ1-4; unclear D gene. CDR3 length: 13 amino acids. Deletions cut 3 bases from V and 7 bases from J, with 9 bases between. The CDR3 DNA reads TGTGCCAGCAGTTTCCCAGCGGCTGAAAAACTGTTTTTT. It specifies CASSFPAAEKLFF.

This clone was seen only once. The chain couples TRBV6-1 to TRBJ1-1, with TRBD1 as a possible D gene (5 bases). Germline CDR1 and CDR2: MNHNS and SASEGT. This CDR3 has 12 residues. Between the trimmed V and J ends, which lost 3 bases and 9 bases, there was a span of 11 bases. The chain's CDR3 is CASSEGPWQAFF. The CDR3 DNA reads TGTGCCAGCAGTGAGGGGCCATGGCAAGCTTTCTTT.

This rearrangement joins TRBV2 to TRBJ2-1; 9 nucleotides line up with TRBD1. V shed 7 bases, J shed 8 bases, and the junction held 12 bases outside the gene matches. The CDR3 loop spans 15 amino acids. Germline V gene sequence: CDR1 SNHLY, CDR2 FYNNEI. The CDR3 spells CASIQGGQGADEQFF. For the CDR3, the DNA is TGTGCCAGCATCCAAGGGGGACAGGGAGCGGATGAGCAGTTCTTC.

This chain joins TRBV12-1 and TRBJ2-7; the table assigns TRBD1, which was not confirmed against the DNA. TRBV12-1 corresponds to a pseudogene. CDR3 length: 14 residues. In DNA form, the CDR3 reads TGTGCCAGCAGCTGGAAGGGACAGGGTGGCGAGCAGTACTTC. Translating gives CASSWKGQGGEQYF.

V gene TRBV28 combines with J gene TRBJ2-7; a possible D gene is TRBD1 (5 bases). Looked up from germline, CDR1 is MDHEN and CDR2 is SYDVKM. Trimming took 7 bases from V and 0 from J, leaving 10 bases between them. The CDR3 runs to 13 residues. CDR3 DNA sequence: TGTGCCAGCACCCTGGACATCTCCTACGAGCAGTACTTC. Translation gives CASTLDISYEQYF.

The chain is built from TRBV9 and TRBJ1-2; 7 positions agree with TRBD1. CDR3 length: 13 residues. The V gene's germline CDR1 is SGDLS and CDR2 YYNGEE. Trimming at V came to 4 bases and at J to 1 base, leaving 1 base not matched to a gene. CDR3 nucleotides: TGTGCCAGCAGCAGGGACAGTAACTATGGCTACACCTTC. It encodes CASSRDSNYGYTF.

A single count supports this clone. This chain links TRBV2 with TRBJ2-3; 7 bases fit TRBD2. V lost 0 bases and J lost 4; bases outside the gene matches: 7. The germline CDR1 and CDR2 sequences are SNHLY and FYNNEI. The length of the CDR3 is 16 residues. CDR3 residues: CASSEAMGGSADTQYF. The CDR3 DNA sequence: TGTGCCAGCAGTGAAGCGATGGGCGGGAGCGCAGATACGCAGTATTTT.

This chain uses TRBV6-5 with TRBJ1-1, with TRBD1 matching over 7 bases. The ends lost 10 bases at V and 4 bases at J; junction bases unmatched: 12. The germline CDR1 and CDR2 sequences are MNHEY and SVGAGI. The CDR3 consists of 14 residues. The CDR3 DNA reads as TGTGCCACCCATCTAGGGGGCAGCGGCACTGAAGCTTTCTTT. The encoded protein is CATHLGGSGTEAFF.